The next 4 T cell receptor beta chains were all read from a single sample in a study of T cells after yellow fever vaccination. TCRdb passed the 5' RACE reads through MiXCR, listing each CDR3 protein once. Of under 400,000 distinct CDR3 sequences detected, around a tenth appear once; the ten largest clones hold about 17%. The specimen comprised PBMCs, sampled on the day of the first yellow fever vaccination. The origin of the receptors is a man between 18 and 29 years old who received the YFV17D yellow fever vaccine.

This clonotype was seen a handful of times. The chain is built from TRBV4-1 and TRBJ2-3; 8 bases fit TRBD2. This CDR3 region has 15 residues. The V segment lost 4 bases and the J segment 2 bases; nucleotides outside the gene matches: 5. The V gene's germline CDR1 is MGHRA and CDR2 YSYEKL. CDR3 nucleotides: TGCGCCAGCAGCCGAGGTAGCGGGGACACAGATACGCAGTATTTT. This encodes CASSRGSGDTDTQYF.

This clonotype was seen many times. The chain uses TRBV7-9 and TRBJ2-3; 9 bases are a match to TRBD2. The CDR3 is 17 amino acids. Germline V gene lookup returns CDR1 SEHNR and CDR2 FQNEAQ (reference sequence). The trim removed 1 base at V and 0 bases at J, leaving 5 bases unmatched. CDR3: CASSLGRTSESTDTQYF. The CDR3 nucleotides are TGTGCCAGCAGCTTAGGCCGGACTAGCGAGAGCACAGATACGCAGTATTTT.

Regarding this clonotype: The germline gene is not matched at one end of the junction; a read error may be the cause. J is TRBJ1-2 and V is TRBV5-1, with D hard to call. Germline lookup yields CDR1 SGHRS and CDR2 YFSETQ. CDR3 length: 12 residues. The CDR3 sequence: CASSLAGINSRF. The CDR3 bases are TGCGCCAGCAGCTTGGCTGGAATTAACTCCCGTTTC.

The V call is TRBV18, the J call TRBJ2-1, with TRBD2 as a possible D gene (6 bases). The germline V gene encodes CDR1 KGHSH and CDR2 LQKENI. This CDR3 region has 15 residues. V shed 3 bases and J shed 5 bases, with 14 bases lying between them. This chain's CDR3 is CASSPSAGRDNEQFF. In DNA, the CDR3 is TGTGCCAGCTCACCGTCCGCGGGACGAGACAATGAGCAGTTCTTC. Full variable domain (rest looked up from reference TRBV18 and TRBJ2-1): NAGVMQNPRHLVRRRGQEARLRCSPMKGHSHVYWYRQLPEEGLKFMVYLQKENIIDESGMPKERFSAEFPKEGPSILRIQQVVRGDSAAYFCASSPSAGRDNEQFFGPGTRLTVL.